This T cell receptor beta chain was recovered during a study of T-cell memory formation after mild COVID-19. Study-wide results and limits: There was a balanced CD4/CD8 profile in clones contracting day 15 to 85, and later expanders leaned CD4+. Contracting CD4+ clones lay largely in CM and EM, with CD8+ ones residing in EMRA. A second wave of clones peaked on day 37, and their SARS-CoV-2 specificity went unconfirmed.

This CDR3 region has 12 residues. The V gene lost 6 bases and the J gene lost 10 bases, with 14 bases spanning the gap. After 5'RACE with constant-segment primers, TCR alpha and TCR beta cDNA libraries carrying sample barcodes and UMIs were obtained. TCRdb redid the calling of the 5' RACE reads with MiXCR, one entry per CDR3 protein. Of roughly 510,000 distinct CDR3 sequences listed, roughly 17% are singletons. On this clonotype: Its antigen is undetermined.

This TCR was sampled from an adult woman who had mild COVID-19 (a few samples of this study predate the infection). Cell type and time point are not known. The source material was PBMCs or a T cell subset sorted from them (not recorded which). The chain carries TRBV12-3 or TRBV12-4 and TRBJ2-3; D not resolved. The CDR3 loop is CASSLLNGAQYF. The CDR3 DNA reads TGTGCCAGCAGCTTACTTAACGGAGCGCAGTATTTT.